The rows below give T cell receptor beta chains drawn from one sample of a study of radiation and T cells in renal cell carcinoma. Some clones are missing from TCRdb's copy, which holds only in-frame ones; the method was immunoSEQ multiplex PCR. The data contain 130,000 to 150,000 clones, 75% to 90% of them singletons. Specimen: blood, collected from a patient whose treatment included radiotherapy and nephrectomy. These receptors were collected from a woman in her forties or fifties with renal cell carcinoma. The CDR3 runs from the conserved cysteine through the conserved F or W. The D gene is left open where the match is weak. Some rows mark clone size as missing; the rest say once, few, many or name a class of expanded clone.

abundance | j_gene | v_gene | d_gene | CDR3aa | CDR3nt
- | TRBJ2-1 | TRBV11-2 | - | CASSPEGPSGEQFF | TGTGCCAGCAGCCCAGAGGGCCCCTCGGGTGAGCAGTTCTTC
many | TRBJ1-1 | TRBV7-9 | - | CASSLARGSGTEAFF | TGTGCCAGCAGCTTAGCGAGGGGGAGCGGCACTGAAGCTTTCTTT
- | TRBJ2-5 | TRBV15 | - | CATSTVAEGLQETQYF | TGTGCCACCAGCACAGTGGCGGAGGGGCTCCAAGAGACCCAGTACTTC
- | TRBJ2-3 | TRBV11-2 | - | CASSSWEGAGDTQYF | TGTGCCAGCAGCTCTTGGGAGGGGGCCGGAGATACGCAGTATTTT
- | TRBJ2-5 | TRBV6-1 | - | CASSAARDAQETQYF | TGTGCCAGCAGTGCGGCCAGAGACGCCCAAGAGACCCAGTACTTC
once | TRBJ2-7 | TRBV19 | - | CASSMRPDEQYF | TGTGCCAGTAGTATGAGACCAGACGAGCAGTACTTC
- | TRBJ2-2 | TRBV7-2 | TRBD2 | CASSLYGGRAVSGELFF | TGTGCCAGCAGCTTATACGGCGGGAGGGCTGTAAGCGGGGAGCTGTTTTTT
- | TRBJ1-1 | TRBV27 | TRBD1 | CASSSPTRTGNTEAFF | TGTGCCAGCAGTTCCCCAACCCGGACAGGGAACACTGAAGCTTTCTTT
- | TRBJ2-1 | TRBV7-9 | - | CASSLVGMGNEQFF | TGTGCCAGCAGCTTAGTCGGGATGGGCAATGAGCAGTTCTTC
- | TRBJ2-3 | TRBV7-2 | - | CASSFGAIDTQYF | TGTGCCAGCAGCTTTGGTGCTATCGATACGCAGTATTTT